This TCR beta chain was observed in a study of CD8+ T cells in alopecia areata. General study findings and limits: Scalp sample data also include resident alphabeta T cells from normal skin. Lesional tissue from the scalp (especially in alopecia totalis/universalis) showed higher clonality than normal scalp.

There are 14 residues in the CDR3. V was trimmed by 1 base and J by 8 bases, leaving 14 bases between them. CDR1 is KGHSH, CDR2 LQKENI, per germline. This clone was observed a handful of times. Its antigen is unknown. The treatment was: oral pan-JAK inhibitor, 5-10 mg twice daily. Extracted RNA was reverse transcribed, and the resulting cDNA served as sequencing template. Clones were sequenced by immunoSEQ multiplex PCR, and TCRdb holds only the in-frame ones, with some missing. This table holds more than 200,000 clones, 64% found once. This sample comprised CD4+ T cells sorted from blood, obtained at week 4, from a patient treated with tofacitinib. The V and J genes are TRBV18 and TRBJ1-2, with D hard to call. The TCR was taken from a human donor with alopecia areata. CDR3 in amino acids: CASSPLGAGEGYTF. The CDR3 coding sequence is TGTGCCAGCTCACCACTGGGTGCGGGTGAAGGCTACACCTTC.